This T cell receptor beta chain was documented in a study of control samples from healthy donors and cancer patients. Sequenced by immunoSEQ multiplex PCR; TCRdb stores in-frame clones only, minus some. The sample yields around 83,000 clones, over 85% seen once. V lost 0 bases to trimming and J lost 8 bases, with 11 bases between them. CDR1 and CDR2 (germline): MGHRA, YSYEKL. This CDR3 spans 14 amino acids. V is TRBV4-1 and J is TRBJ2-1, with a tentative D call TRBD1 (6 bases). The clonotype originates from a middle-aged woman with lung cancer. The sequencing sample was made of PBMCs. The CDR3 spells CASSQENRVDEQFF. CDR3 coding DNA: TGCGCCAGCAGCCAAGAAAACAGGGTGGATGAGCAGTTCTTC.